The TCR beta chain described here comes from a study of cytomegalovirus exposure and HLA in healthy donors. Study results and limitations: A later analysis showed that HLA-associated TCR beta chains had undergone more clonal expansion than equally common others. Apart from CMV serostatus, no immune exposure information was available. In vitro experiments confirmed that three CMV-associated chains were specific for CMV antigens.

Amplification used 60 Vbeta primers and 13 Jbeta primers. Profiling relied on immunoSEQ multiplex PCR, and the TCRdb table lists in-frame clones only, not all of them. The sample lists some 100,000 clones, about 70% occurring once. CDR1 and CDR2 from the germline V gene are KGHSH and LQKENI. V lost 4 bases to trimming and J lost 0 bases, with 13 bases between them. This CDR3 is 17 amino acids long. This clone was observed a few times. Its antigen is undetermined. This TCR was recovered from a human donor in good health. The sequencing sample was made of PBMCs. The chain combines TRBV18 with TRBJ1-6; D is uncertain. The CDR3: CASSLAPSSSYNSPLHF. In DNA, the CDR3 is TGTGCCAGCTCACTCGCACCCTCGAGCTCCTATAATTCACCCCTCCACTTT.